This passage covers 7 T cell receptor beta chains from one sample sequenced in a study of blood T cell repertoires in COVID-19. This table comes from immunoSEQ multiplex PCR, and its TCRdb copy is limited to in-frame clones, with some not included. The data show 350,000 to 450,000 clones, roughly nine tenths seen once. Source material: peripheral blood. These receptors were collected from a man aged 35 to 55 with acute or convalescent COVID-19.

This clone has a single count. This chain links TRBV11-2 with TRBJ1-1; 8 positions agree with TRBD1. J gave up 1 base and V 6 bases, and 7 bases lay outside the gene matches. Germline-derived CDR1 and CDR2 are SGHAT and FQNNGV. This CDR3 comprises 15 residues. The CDR3 protein is CASRKTGGRNTEAFF. The CDR3 DNA reads TGTGCCAGCAGAAAAACAGGGGGGCGGAACACTGAAGCTTTCTTT.

The CDR3 region is CASSLFPAGEAYNEQFF. In DNA form, the CDR3 reads TGTGCCAGCAGCTTATTTCCGGCGGGGGAAGCGTACAATGAGCAGTTCTTC. The chain carries TRBV11-2 and TRBJ2-1; 7 nucleotides agree with TRBD2. Germline V CDR1 and CDR2: SGHAT, FQNNGV. V shed 2 bases and J 4 bases; nucleotides not matched to a gene: 11. This CDR3 comprises 17 residues.

This clone was counted at least ten times. The chain uses TRBV4-1 and TRBJ1-6, with D perhaps matching TRBD1 (6 bases). This CDR3 comprises 18 residues. From germline, CDR1 is MGHRA and CDR2 YSYEKL. V dropped 4 bases and J dropped 1 base, with 17 bases sitting between them. The CDR3 coding sequence is TGCGCCAGCAGCCGATGGGGGGGGCAAGATTCCTATAATTCACCCCTCCACTTT. Translated: CASSRWGGQDSYNSPLHF.

The chain uses TRBV5-8 and TRBJ2-3; 8 positions match TRBD1. Germline CDR1 and CDR2: SGHTS and YDEGEE. The junction had 3 bases not matched to a gene; V was cut back by 2 bases and J by 1 base. The length of the CDR3 is 15 residues. For the CDR3, the DNA is TGTGCCAGCAGCTTAATGGACAGGGGCACAGATACGCAGTATTTT. Protein product: CASSLMDRGTDTQYF.

The gene calls are TRBV30 and TRBJ1-2; D is ambiguous. The CDR3 spans 14 residues. The ends were cut back, 0 bases at V and 1 base at J, with 9 bases in the middle. Germline V gives CDR1 GTSNPN, CDR2 SVGIG (reference sequence). Written as DNA, the CDR3 is TGTGCCTGGAGTGTCTACAGAAATAACTATGGCTACACCTTC. This sequence encodes CAWSVYRNNYGYTF.

V and J are TRBV11-2 and TRBJ1-2; D possibly corresponds to TRBD1 (6 bases). V lost 1 base to trimming and J lost 4 bases, with 16 bases between them. CDR1 is SGHAT, CDR2 FQNNGV, per germline. The CDR3 consists of 16 residues. DNA of the CDR3: TGTGCCAGCAGCTTAGTTTGGGGGGGCGCGAGCTATGGCTACACCTTC. Its translation is CASSLVWGGASYGYTF.

The rearrangement uses TRBV4-1 and TRBJ1-5; D possibly corresponds to TRBD1 (5 bases). There are 13 residues in the CDR3. Trimming took 9 bases from V and 3 from J, leaving 12 bases between them. Germline V gives CDR1 MGHRA, CDR2 YSYEKL. The CDR3 protein is CASGAGVNQPQHF. CDR3 nucleotides: TGCGCCAGTGGGGCAGGAGTCAATCAGCCCCAGCATTTT.